This T cell receptor (beta chain) appears in the sequencing data of a study of T cells after yellow fever vaccination. Study-wide context: Fractions containing few cells were prepared with SMART-Seq v4 Ultra Low Input.

Remarks on this clonotype: Its target is unknown.

A process of 5'RACE template switching, which added a universal primer site and UMIs, was used to make TCR cDNA. TCRdb fed the 5' RACE reads into MiXCR, producing one record per CDR3 protein. The repertoire holds some 340,000 distinct CDR3 sequences, with over 3.5% as singletons. Broader study findings: Post-booster repertoires again held most primary-vaccination clones (approximately 96% CD4, roughly 88% CD8).

The specimen comprised PBMCs, sampled 5 days after the yellow fever booster vaccination. This TCR was recovered from a young man who received the YFV17D yellow fever vaccine.

CDR3: CASSLPGLAGGRYEQYF. The CDR3 DNA reads as TGTGCCAGCAGCCTCCCGGGACTAGCGGGGGGAAGATACGAGCAGTACTTC. V gene TRBV5-4 combines with J gene TRBJ2-7; the match to TRBD2 covers 15 bases. Trimming at V came to 4 bases and at J to 4 bases, leaving 9 bases not matched to a gene. Germline CDR1 reads SGHNT; CDR2 reads YYREEE (reference sequence). The length of the CDR3 is 17 residues.